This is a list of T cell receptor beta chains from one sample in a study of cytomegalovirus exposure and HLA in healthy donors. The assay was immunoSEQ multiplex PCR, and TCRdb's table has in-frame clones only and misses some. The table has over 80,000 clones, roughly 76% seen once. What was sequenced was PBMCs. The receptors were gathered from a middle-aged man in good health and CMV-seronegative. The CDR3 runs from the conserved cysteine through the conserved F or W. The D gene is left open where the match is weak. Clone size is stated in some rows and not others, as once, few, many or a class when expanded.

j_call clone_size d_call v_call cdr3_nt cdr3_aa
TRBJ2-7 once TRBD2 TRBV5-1 TGCGCCAGCAGCAAGGAAATAGCGGGGGGCCTCTTCCACGAGCAGTACTTC CASSKEIAGGLFHEQYF
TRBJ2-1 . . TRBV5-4 TGTGCCAGCAGCCCCAAGGGGGGGAGGTACAATGAGCAGTTCTTC CASSPKGGRYNEQFF
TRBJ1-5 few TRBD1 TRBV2 TGTGCCAGCAGGGACAGGGAAGGGCAGCCCCAGCATTTT CASRDREGQPQHF
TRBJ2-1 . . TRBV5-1 TGCGCCAGCAGCTCGAACAGGGTTGGCAATGAGCAGTTCTTC CASSSNRVGNEQFF
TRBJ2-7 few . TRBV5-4 TGTGCCAGCAGCTTGGCGCCAGCGCAACAGCAGTACTTC CASSLAPAQQQYF
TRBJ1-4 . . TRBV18 TGTGCCAGCTCTGCACACCCAGCAACTAATGAAAAACTGTTTTTT CASSAHPATNEKLFF
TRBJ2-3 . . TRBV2 TGTGCCAGCAGTGATACCCTAGTTACAGATACGCAGTATTTT CASSDTLVTDTQYF
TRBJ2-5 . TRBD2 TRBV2 TGTGCCAGCAAGGGGTTCGGGGGGGCCCGGGAGACCCAGTACTTC CASKGFGGARETQYF
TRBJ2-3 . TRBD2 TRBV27 TGTGCCAGCAGTCCGGGGGGGGGATACTTCACAGATACGCAGTATTTT CASSPGGGYFTDTQYF
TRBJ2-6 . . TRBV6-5 TGTGCCAGCAGTTACGAGGCGTCAGGGGCCAACGTCCTGACTTTC CASSYEASGANVLTF
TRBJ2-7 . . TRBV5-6 TGTGCCAGCAGCCTACGGGGGTGGGGGAAGATCTCCTACGAGCAGTACTTC CASSLRGWGKISYEQYF
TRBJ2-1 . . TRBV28 TGTGCCAGCAGTTTATTGGGTCGGGCCTACAATGAGCAGTTCTTC CASSLLGRAYNEQFF
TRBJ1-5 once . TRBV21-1 TGTGCCAGCAGCGCCCGGGACAGGCCGCCGGCCCAGCATTTT CASSARDRPPAQHF
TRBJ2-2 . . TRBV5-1 TGCGCCAGCAGCTTGGCCAGATCCACCGGGGAGCTGTTTTTT CASSLARSTGELFF
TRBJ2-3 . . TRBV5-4 TGTGCCAGCAGCTTAGTGGGGAGCGATACGCAGTATTTT CASSLVGSDTQYF
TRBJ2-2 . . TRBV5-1 TGCGCCAGCAGCTTATACAAAAACACCGGGGAGCTGTTTTTT CASSLYKNTGELFF
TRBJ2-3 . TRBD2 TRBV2 TGTGCCAGCAGTGATCCGACTAGCGGGGGGGCTGATACGCAGTATTTT CASSDPTSGGADTQYF
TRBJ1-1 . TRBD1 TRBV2 TGTGCCAGCAGGAGGGGGACAGGGGGCACTGAAGCTTTCTTT CASRRGTGGTEAFF
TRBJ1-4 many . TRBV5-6 TGTGCCAGCAGCTTTCAATTGGGGGGGAAACTGTTTTTT CASSFQLGGKLFF
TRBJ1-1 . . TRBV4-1 TGCGCCAGCAGCCAAGTCGGAACAGGGAGGGGCACTGAAGCTTTCTTT CASSQVGTGRGTEAFF
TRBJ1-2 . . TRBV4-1 TGCGCCAGCAGCTCCGTCTACAGGGCGGACTATGGCTACACCTTC CASSSVYRADYGYTF
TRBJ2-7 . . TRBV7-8 TGTGCCAGCAAGCCCCGGGTGGCCTACGAGCAGTACTTC CASKPRVAYEQYF
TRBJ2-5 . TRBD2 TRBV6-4 TGTGCCAGCAGTGAAGAGCGGGGGGGCATAGAGACCCAGTACTTC CASSEERGGIETQYF
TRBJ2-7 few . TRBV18 TGTGCCAGCTCACCCGACTCGTCGGAGCAGTACTTC CASSPDSSEQYF
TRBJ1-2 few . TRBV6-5 TGTGCCAGCACGGGTTGGTTTGACTACACCTTC CASTGWFDYTF
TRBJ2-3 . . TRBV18 TGTGCCAGCTCACCCCGGGGTGGAGCGACAGATACGCAGTATTTT CASSPRGGATDTQYF
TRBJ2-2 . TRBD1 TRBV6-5 TGTGCCAGCAGTTGGACAGGAGACACCGGGGAGCTGTTTTTT CASSWTGDTGELFF
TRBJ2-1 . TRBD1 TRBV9 TGTGCCAGCAGCCGGGACAGGGAGTACAATGAGCAGTTCTTC CASSRDREYNEQFF
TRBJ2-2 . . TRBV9 TGTGCCAGCAGCGGAGGCACCGGGGAGCTGTTTTTT CASSGGTGELFF